This T cell receptor beta chain was captured by sequencing in a study of cytomegalovirus exposure and HLA in healthy donors (dated by TCRdb to about 2017). Turning to the overall study: In an earlier analysis of 587 of the donors, 276 Gb of sequence data and about 110 million unique TCR beta sequences from approximately 180 million T cells were reported. Class I and class II HLA loci were covered by the typing at four-digit resolution. The study combined high-throughput TCR immunosequencing, statistical association of individual TCRs with disease status, and machine learning to predict cytomegalovirus infection status. Every discovery cohort repertoire had been produced on one sequencing platform. In an earlier analysis of roughly 540 of the donors, high-throughput TCR beta sequencing was used to judge whether each TCR beta V gene segment behaved as functional or pseudogenic. Rather than drawing on any new phenotypic data, the later analysis identified candidate immune exposures from TCR beta sequences and the way those sequences occurred across donors. The study profiled the T cell repertoires of hundreds of subjects by immunosequencing and related them to cytomegalovirus serostatus. The number of typed donors differed by locus: about 620-640 for A, B, C, DRB1 and DQB1; 500 to 550 for DQA1; approximately 600 for DPA1; and some 470 for DPB1. Of the 398 genotyped donors, over 70% fell in the genetic ancestry cluster associated with self-reported Caucasian donors. Approximately 300 gigabases of sequencing data and tens of millions of unique TCR sequences made up an early release that covered about 640 HLA-typed donors. Four to six DR-DQ haplotypes were handled as single units for association and clustering because linkage in the cohort was strong. In addition to the first cohort of 650 to 800 subjects, a separate validation cohort of around 110 different subjects was used. A later genetic analysis used genome-wide SNP genotypes for about 55% of the 666 donors, treating that subset as a discovery cohort. Donor age, sex, ethnicity and CMV serostatus were compiled alongside the repertoire data. The study aimed to test whether cataloging public T cell receptors could reveal signatures of past pathogen exposure. A later analysis re-examined previously published TCR beta repertoires from 600 to 700 donors and added high-resolution HLA genotyping to investigate patterns of TCR occurrence. On average, roughly 250,000 unique TCR beta nucleotide sequences were sequenced per donor among fewer than 500 genotyped donors of the cohort, with 15% to 20% of those sequences being non-productive.

With regard to this clone: This clone's antigen is unknown. No much larger clone is present one base from it, and per-base qualities are unavailable.

Findings and caveats that apply to the study as a whole: Broadly in line with IMGT annotations, most TCR beta V segments showed up in productive rearrangements about 90% or about 30% of the time in an earlier analysis of some 590 of the donors. When HLA alleles, especially DR and DQ, strongly co-occurred, TCR associations were difficult to assign to individual alleles. Correlated functional status among segregating V segments might reflect linkage disequilibrium, but an unknown experimental factor could not be ruled out. Because HLA typing was unavailable for some donors at each locus, only the typed subset was used in association tests. Cytomegalovirus status was reported to be diagnosed by the classifier with high specificity and sensitivity in both the original and validation cohorts. In the study, 164 TCR beta chains were listed as associated with cytomegalovirus. It was suggested by the authors that the approach could potentially be generalized to other disease states and immunological phenotypes. Because counts were too low, 15 to 20 rarely observed V segments, including chromosome 9 orphons, were excluded from the earlier analysis of around 640 of the donors. Only TCR beta chains were sequenced in this cohort, and the absence of alpha or paired-chain data limited detectable features. A further reported finding was that TCR beta sequences accurately predicted the HLA-A and HLA-B alleles for most subjects in the first cohort. A later genetic analysis associated a missense DCLRE1C variant with V-gene and J-gene trimming of TCR beta chains, and an independent cohort replicated the association. Across donors, most TCR sequences were observed very rarely, whereas some public TCRs were present in many individuals. In a later analysis, HLA-associated TCR beta chains were found to be more clonally expanded and to have lower generation probabilities than equally common non-associated chains. The only immune exposure information available for the cohort was CMV serostatus. In vitro tests confirmed that a few of the cytomegalovirus-associated TCR beta chains recognize cytomegalovirus antigens. A later analysis found that TCR association rates varied across HLA loci, with DRB1 alleles showing the most associated TCRs and HLA-C alleles the fewest. A cluster of highly shared sequence variants was judged likely to represent a technical artifact of the sequencing pipeline. In a later analysis, more than 15,000 TCR beta sequences were associated with specific HLA alleles at a false discovery rate of 0.05. In a later genetic analysis, fewer N-insertions in productive TCRs were reported among donors in an Asian-associated ancestry cluster than the 666-donor mean. Sequencing depth was assumed to be roughly uniform across donors in the presence/absence analyses, though that assumption may not hold. Most CMV-associated TCR beta chains appeared to be HLA-restricted in a later analysis, and the HLA associations seemed to be driven largely by CMV exposure. A later analysis reported that several top co-occurrence clusters appeared linked to parvovirus B19, influenza, CMV and Epstein-Barr virus. Some IMGT-functional V segments, including TRBV6-2 and TRBV6-3, could not be told apart with the 87-base-pair reads, so those segments were excluded.

The cohort consisted of 600 or so healthy bone marrow donors. All cohort members were sampled while nominally healthy, although unrecorded immune exposures were likely present. The donor was CMV seronegative and was included in the group of under 450 seronegative cohort members. Every donor gave a peripheral blood sample, and the peripheral blood mononuclear cells from that sample were used for TCR beta sequencing. Genomic DNA was extracted from the blood cell samples with the Qiagen DNeasy Blood Extraction Kit. The library was generated by the immunoSEQ multiplex PCR assay. A mixture of 60 forward primers for TCR Vbeta segments and 13 reverse primers for TCR Jbeta segments was used in the multiplex PCR. The CDR3 region of rearranged TCR beta genes was amplified from genomic DNA by a multiplex PCR assay. On the Illumina HiSeq System, the amplified TCR beta libraries were sequenced as 87-base-pair reads. The source study handled its data this way. In a later analysis, 77 million or so unique TCR beta chains were counted across the 500 to 850 repertoires, and roughly 11 million of these chains were shared by at least two donors. Raw reads were error-corrected and collapsed into unique sequences with a nearest-neighbor algorithm that merged closely related sequences to remove PCR and sequencing errors. CDR3 sequences were aligned to IMGT reference sequences to assign V, D and J gene segments. Each retained sequence needed at least a six-nucleotide match to both a V gene segment and a J gene segment. Rearrangements were classified as productive when the CDR3 lacked stop codons and remained in frame with V and J, and all other rearrangements were classified as non-productive. CDR3 was defined by IMGT convention, running from the second conserved V-encoded cysteine to the conserved J-encoded phenylalanine. The earlier analysis of around 640 of the donors excluded sequences that lacked an unambiguous match to a single V gene segment. An earlier analysis of several hundred of the donors called V segments functional above 56.7% productive rearrangements and segregating when the between-donor standard deviation exceeded 5%. A statistical classification framework was built for diagnosing cytomegalovirus status from the catalog of TCR beta chain sequences. V and J gene assignment, in a later analysis, came from comparing TCR nucleotide sequences with IMGT/GENE-DB human TR gene sequences. A later analysis assigned CDR3 sequences and most-parsimonious VDJ recombination scenarios with the TCRdist pipeline. A later analysis defined each TCR beta chain by its CDR3 amino acid sequence plus V-gene family, and excluded reads lacking a unique V-gene family. In a later analysis, 450 to 600 highly shared, low-generation-probability nucleotide sequences were removed to address suspected cross-contamination and a sequencing artifact. For each public chain, a later analysis derived a clonal expansion index from normalized ranks of inferred template counts within each repertoire. A later analysis computed generation probabilities with a VDJ recombination model fitted to out-of-frame rearrangements, and checked the results against IGoR. A later analysis scored TCR-TCR, TCR-HLA and TCR-CMV co-occurrence with hypergeometric tests, applying a repertoire-size bias correction to TCR pairs. False discovery rates were estimated in a later analysis by permuting HLA or CMV assignments 20 times. In a later analysis, co-occurring TCRs were grouped using DBSCAN, and TCRdist sequence similarity was added for clustering within HLA-allele-positive subsets. For co-occurrence clustering, repertoires with fewer than 30,000 or more than 120,000 public chains were excluded, along with about five repertoires with anomalous nucleotide sharing. TCRdb stores this immuneACCESS table with in-frame sequences only. Part of the clones is absent; in the studies checked, under half of the shortfall reflects unresolved V genes, and no reason is known for the rest. V and J calls and clone size are as listed in that table; D and trimming were resolved from the DNA. This sample is represented by about 160,000 clones; roughly 80% of them were singletons. The top ten hold around 3.3% of the sample.

CDR1 MNHEY and CDR2 SVGAGI were looked up in the germline V gene. V ends up 2 bases short and J 0 bases short, with an unmatched junction base count of 4. CDR3 length: 16 amino acids, cysteine to phenylalanine. Only CDR3 DNA is held: 48 bases, read in frame from base 1. This TCR was recovered from a woman between 40 and 55 years old in good health and CMV-seronegative. The V and J segments used are TRBV6-5 and TRBJ2-3; TRBD2 lines up with 8 middle nucleotides. Sequenced sample: PBMCs. The CDR3 protein is CASSYRSGASTDTQYF. The nucleotides are TGTGCCAGCAGTTACCGTAGCGGGGCGAGCACAGATACGCAGTATTTT.